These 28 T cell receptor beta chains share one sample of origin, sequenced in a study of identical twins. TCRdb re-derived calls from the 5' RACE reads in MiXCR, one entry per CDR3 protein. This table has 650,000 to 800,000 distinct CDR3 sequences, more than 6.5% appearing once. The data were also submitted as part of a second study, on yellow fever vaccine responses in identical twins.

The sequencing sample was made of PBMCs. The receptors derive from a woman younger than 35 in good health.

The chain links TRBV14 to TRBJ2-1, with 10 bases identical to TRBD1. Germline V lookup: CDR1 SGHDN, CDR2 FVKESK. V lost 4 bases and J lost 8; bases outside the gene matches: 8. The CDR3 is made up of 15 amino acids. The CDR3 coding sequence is TGTGCCAGCAGCCTCCGACGACAGGGGGCGGATGAGCAGTTCTTC. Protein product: CASSLRRQGADEQFF.

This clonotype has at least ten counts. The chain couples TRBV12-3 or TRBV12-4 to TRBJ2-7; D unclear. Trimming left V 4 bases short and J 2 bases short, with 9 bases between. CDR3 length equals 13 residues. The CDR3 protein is CASSSGPAYEQYF. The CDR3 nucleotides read TGTGCCAGCAGTTCTGGGCCTGCCTACGAGCAGTACTTC.

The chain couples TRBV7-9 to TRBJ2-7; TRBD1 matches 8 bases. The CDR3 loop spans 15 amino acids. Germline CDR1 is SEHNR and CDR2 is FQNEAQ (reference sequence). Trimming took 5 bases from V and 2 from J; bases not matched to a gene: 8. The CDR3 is CASSLPQGQAYEQYF. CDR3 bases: TGTGCCAGCAGCCTGCCCCAGGGACAGGCCTACGAGCAGTACTTC.

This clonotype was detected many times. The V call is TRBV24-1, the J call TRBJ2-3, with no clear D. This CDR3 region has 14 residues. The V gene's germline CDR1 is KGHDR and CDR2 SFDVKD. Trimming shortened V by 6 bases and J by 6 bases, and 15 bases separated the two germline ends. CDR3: CATSSKGPVDTQYF. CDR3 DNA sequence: TGTGCCACCAGTTCAAAAGGGCCAGTGGATACGCAGTATTTT.

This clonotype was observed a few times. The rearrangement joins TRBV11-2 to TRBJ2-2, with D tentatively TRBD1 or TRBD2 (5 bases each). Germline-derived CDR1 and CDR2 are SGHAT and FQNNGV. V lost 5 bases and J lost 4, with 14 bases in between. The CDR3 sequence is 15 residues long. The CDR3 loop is CASSHTTGTTGELFF. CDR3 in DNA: TGTGCCAGCAGCCATACGACCGGGACCACCGGGGAGCTGTTTTTT.

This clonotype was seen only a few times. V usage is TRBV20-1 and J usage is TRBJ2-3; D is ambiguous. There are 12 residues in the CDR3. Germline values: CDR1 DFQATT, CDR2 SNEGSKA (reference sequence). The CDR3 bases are TGCAGCCCCTTGGCAGTCGCAGATACGCAGTATTTT. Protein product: CSPLAVADTQYF.

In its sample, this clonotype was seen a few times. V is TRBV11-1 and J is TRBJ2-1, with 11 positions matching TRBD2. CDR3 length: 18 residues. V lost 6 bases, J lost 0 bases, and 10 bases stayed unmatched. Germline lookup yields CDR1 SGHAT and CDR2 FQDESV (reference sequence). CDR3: CASSPTSGTSSSYNEQFF. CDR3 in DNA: TGTGCCAGCAGTCCGACTAGCGGGACCTCGAGCTCCTACAATGAGCAGTTCTTC.

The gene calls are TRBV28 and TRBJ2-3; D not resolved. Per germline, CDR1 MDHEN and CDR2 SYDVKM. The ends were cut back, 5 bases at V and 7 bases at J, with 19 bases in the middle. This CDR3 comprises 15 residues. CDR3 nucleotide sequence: TGTGCCAGCAGTCCCGTAGGCCCCGAGGTGAATACGCAGTATTTT. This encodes CASSPVGPEVNTQYF. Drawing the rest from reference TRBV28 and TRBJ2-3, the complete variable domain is DVKVTQSSRYLVKRTGEKVFLECVQDMDHENMFWYRQDPGLGLRLIYFSYDVKMKEKGDIPEGYSVSREKKERFSLILESASTNQTSMYLCASSPVGPEVNTQYFGPGTRLTVL.

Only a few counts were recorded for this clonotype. Here the CDR3 DNA reads TGTGCCAGCAGTCGAGCCGGGACTTATAGCAATCAGCCCCAGCATTTT. Translation: CASSRAGTYSNQPQHF. The J gene is TRBJ1-5, the V gene TRBV27; tentative D call: TRBD1 (5 bases). The CDR3 is 16 amino acids. Deletions cut 5 bases from V and 0 bases from J, with 14 bases between. Per germline, CDR1 MNHEY and CDR2 SMNVEV (reference sequence).

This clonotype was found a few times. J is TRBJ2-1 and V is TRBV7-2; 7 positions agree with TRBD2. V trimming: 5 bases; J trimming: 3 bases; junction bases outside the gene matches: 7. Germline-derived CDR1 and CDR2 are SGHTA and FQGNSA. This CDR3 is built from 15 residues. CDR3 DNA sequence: TGTGCCAGCAGCCCGCTAGCGGTGGGCTACAATGAGCAGTTCTTC. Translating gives CASSPLAVGYNEQFF.

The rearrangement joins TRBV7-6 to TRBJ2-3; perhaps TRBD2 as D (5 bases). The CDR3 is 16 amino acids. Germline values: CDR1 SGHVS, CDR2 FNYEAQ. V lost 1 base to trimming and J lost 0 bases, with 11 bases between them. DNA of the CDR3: TGTGCCAGCAGCTTAGGACTACCCCCTAGCACAGATACGCAGTATTTT. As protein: CASSLGLPPSTDTQYF.

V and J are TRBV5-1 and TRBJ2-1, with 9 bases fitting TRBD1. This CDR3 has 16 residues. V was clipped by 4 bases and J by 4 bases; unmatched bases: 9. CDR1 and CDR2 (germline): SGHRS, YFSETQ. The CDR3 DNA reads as TGCGCCAGCAGCCGGGACCCGGGACAGGGATACAATGAGCAGTTCTTC. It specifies CASSRDPGQGYNEQFF. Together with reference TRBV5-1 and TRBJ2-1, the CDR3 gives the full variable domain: KAGVTQTPRYLIKTRGQQVTLSCSPISGHRSVSWYQQTPGQGLQFLFEYFSETQRNKGNFPGRFSGRQFSNSRSEMNVSTLELGDSALYLCASSRDPGQGYNEQFFGPGTRLTVL.

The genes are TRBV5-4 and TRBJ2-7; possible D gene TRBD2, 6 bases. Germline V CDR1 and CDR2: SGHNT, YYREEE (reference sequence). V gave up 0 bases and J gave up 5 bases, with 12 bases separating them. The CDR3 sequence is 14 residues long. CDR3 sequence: CASSLEVRGDEQYF. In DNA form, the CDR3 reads TGTGCCAGCAGCTTGGAGGTTCGCGGGGACGAGCAGTACTTC.

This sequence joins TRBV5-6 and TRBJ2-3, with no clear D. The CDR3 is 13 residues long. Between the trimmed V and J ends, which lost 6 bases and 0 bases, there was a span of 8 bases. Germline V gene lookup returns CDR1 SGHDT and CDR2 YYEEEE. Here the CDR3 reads CASTLTSTDTQYF. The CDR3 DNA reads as TGTGCCAGCACCCTCACTAGCACAGATACGCAGTATTTT.

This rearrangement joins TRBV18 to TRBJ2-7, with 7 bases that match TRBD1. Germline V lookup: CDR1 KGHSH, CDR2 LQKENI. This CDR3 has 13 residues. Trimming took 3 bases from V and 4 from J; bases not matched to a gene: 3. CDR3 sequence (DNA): TGTGCCAGCTCACCGGGACAGAGATACGAGCAGTACTTC. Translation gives CASSPGQRYEQYF.

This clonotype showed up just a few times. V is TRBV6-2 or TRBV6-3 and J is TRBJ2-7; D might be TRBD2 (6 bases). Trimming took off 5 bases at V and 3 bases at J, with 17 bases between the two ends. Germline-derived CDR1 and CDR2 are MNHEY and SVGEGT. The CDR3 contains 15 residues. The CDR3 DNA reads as TGTGCCAGCAGTCCCTCCGGGACTCCTTACTACGAGCAGTACTTC. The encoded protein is CASSPSGTPYYEQYF.

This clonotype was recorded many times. CDR3 sequence (DNA): TGTGCCAGCAGCTTTGGGACGGACAATTCACCCCTCCACTTT. Translation gives CASSFGTDNSPLHF. The V and J genes are TRBV7-9 and TRBJ1-6; D is perhaps TRBD1 (5 bases). This CDR3 is 14 amino acids long. V was pared by 3 bases and J by 7 bases, with 10 bases between. The V gene's germline CDR1 is SEHNR and CDR2 FQNEAQ (reference sequence). Using reference TRBV7-9 and TRBJ1-6 for the parts outside the CDR3, the full variable domain is DTGVSQNPRHKITKRGQNVTFRCDPISEHNRLYWYRQTLGQGPEFLTYFQNEAQLEKSRLLSDRFSAERPKGSFSTLEIQRTEQGDSAMYLCASSFGTDNSPLHFGNGTRLTVT.

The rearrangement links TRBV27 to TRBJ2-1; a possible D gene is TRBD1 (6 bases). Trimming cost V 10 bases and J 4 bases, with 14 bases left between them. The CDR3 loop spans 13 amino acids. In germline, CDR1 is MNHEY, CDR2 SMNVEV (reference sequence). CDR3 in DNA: TGTGCCACCTCCGGACAGTTTTACAATGAGCAGTTCTTC. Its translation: CATSGQFYNEQFF.

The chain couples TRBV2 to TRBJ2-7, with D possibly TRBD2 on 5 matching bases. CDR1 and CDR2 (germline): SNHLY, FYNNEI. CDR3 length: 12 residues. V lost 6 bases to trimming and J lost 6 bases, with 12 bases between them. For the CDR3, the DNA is TGTGCCAGCAGCCTCACTAGGCGCGAGCAGTACTTC. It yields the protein CASSLTRREQYF. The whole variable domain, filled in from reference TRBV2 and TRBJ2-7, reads EPEVTQTPSHQVTQMGQEVILRCVPISNHLYFYWYRQILGQKVEFLVSFYNNEISEKSEIFDDQFSVERPDGSNFTLKIRSTKLEDSAMYFCASSLTRREQYFGPGTRLTVT.

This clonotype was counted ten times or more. This chain's CDR3 is CSARDLRDYYEQYF. The CDR3 bases are TGCAGTGCTAGAGATTTGAGGGACTACTACGAGCAGTACTTC. The rearrangement joins TRBV20-1 to TRBJ2-7, with 7 bases identical to TRBD2. The CDR3 covers 14 residues. Per the germline V gene, CDR1 is DFQATT and CDR2 is SNEGSKA (reference sequence). With 0 bases clipped from V and 3 bases from J, the junction kept 5 bases outside the gene matches.

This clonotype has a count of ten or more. This CDR3 is CASSPGARPDTQYF. The CDR3 bases are TGTGCCAGCAGCCCTGGGGCCCGGCCAGATACGCAGTATTTT. The V and J genes are TRBV5-5 and TRBJ2-3; D possibly corresponds to TRBD1 (5 bases). The germline V gene has CDR1 SGHKS and CDR2 YYEKEE (reference sequence). CDR3 length equals 14 residues. V lost 4 bases, J lost 4 bases, and 13 bases lay in between. Full variable domain (remainder filled in from reference TRBV5-5 and TRBJ2-3): DAGVTQSPTHLIKTRGQQVTLRCSPISGHKSVSWYQQVLGQGPQFIFQYYEKEERGRGNFPDRFSARQFPNYSSELNVNALLLGDSALYLCASSPGARPDTQYFGPGTRLTVL.

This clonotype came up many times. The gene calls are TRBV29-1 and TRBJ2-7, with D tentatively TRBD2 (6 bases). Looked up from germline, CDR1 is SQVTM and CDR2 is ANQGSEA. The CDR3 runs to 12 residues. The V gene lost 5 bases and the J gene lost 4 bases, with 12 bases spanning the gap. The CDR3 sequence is CSVLFRGYEQYF. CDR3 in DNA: TGCAGCGTTCTCTTTCGGGGGTACGAGCAGTACTTC.

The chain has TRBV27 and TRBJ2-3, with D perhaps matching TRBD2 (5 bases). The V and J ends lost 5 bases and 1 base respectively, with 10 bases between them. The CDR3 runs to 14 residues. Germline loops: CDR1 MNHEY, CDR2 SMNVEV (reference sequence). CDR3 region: CASSLLEGTDTQYF. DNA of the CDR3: TGTGCCAGCAGTCTACTGGAGGGCACAGATACGCAGTATTTT.

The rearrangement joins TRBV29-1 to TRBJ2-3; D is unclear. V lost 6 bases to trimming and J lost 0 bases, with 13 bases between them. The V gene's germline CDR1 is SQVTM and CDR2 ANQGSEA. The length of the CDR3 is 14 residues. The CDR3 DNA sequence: TGCAGCGTGACCCACCTAGGGAGCACAGATACGCAGTATTTT. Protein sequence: CSVTHLGSTDTQYF.

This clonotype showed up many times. The DNA of the CDR3 is TGTGCCAGCAGCTTAGCAGCTAGCGGGAGACGTGGGCAGTACTTC. It yields the protein CASSLAASGRRGQYF. The chain recombines TRBV7-2 with TRBJ2-7; 10 bases are shared with TRBD2. Germline V gene sequence: CDR1 SGHTA, CDR2 FQGNSA. This CDR3 has 15 amino acids. The junction had 8 bases not matched to a gene; V was cut back by 0 bases and J by 9 bases.

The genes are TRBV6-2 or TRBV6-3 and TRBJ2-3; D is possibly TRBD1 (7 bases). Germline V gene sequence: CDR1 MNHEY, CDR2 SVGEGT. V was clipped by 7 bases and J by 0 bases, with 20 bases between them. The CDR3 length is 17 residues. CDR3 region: CASKDWRGPESTDTQYF. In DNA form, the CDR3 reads TGTGCCAGCAAGGACTGGAGGGGGCCGGAAAGCACAGATACGCAGTATTTT.

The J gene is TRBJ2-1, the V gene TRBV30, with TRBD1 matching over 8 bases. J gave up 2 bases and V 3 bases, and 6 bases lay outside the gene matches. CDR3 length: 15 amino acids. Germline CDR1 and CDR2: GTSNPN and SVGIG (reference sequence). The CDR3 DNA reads TGTGCCTGGAGGGGGTTGGGACAGGCCTACAATGAGCAGTTCTTC. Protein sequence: CAWRGLGQAYNEQFF.

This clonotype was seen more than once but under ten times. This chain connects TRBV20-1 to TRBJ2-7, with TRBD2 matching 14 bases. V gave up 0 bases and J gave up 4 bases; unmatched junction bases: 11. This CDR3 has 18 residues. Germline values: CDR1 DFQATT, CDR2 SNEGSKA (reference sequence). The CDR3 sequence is CSARDPMGLAGEYYEQYF. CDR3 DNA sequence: TGCAGTGCTAGAGACCCGATGGGACTAGCGGGGGAATATTACGAGCAGTACTTC.